Following are 31 T cell receptor beta chains from one sample sequenced in a study of blood T cell repertoires in COVID-19. Sequencing was performed with immunoSEQ multiplex PCR; in TCRdb, only in-frame clones are kept and a portion is missing. This table has fewer than 200,000 clones, around 89% appearing once. Sequencing was carried out using peripheral blood. The receptors were sampled from a man aged 18 to 35 who had recovered from COVID-19.

The chain couples TRBV30 to TRBJ2-7; TRBD1 matches at 7 bases. The J segment lost 0 bases and the V segment lost 2 bases, leaving 4 bases of the junction unmatched. There are 14 residues in the CDR3. Germline V gene sequence: CDR1 GTSNPN, CDR2 SVGIG (reference sequence). The CDR3 region has the DNA TGTGCCTGGAGTAGACAGGGTGGCTCCTACGAGCAGTACTTC. Its translation is CAWSRQGGSYEQYF.

CDR3 DNA: TGTGCCAGCTCACCTGGGACAGAATCCTACGAGCAGTACTTC. Its protein is CASSPGTESYEQYF. V is TRBV18 and J is TRBJ2-7, with 7 bases identical to TRBD1. In germline, CDR1 is KGHSH, CDR2 LQKENI. V shed 3 bases, J shed 1 base, and the junction held 3 bases outside the gene matches. CDR3 length equals 14 residues.

The V and J genes are TRBV19 and TRBJ1-5; D possibly corresponds to TRBD1 (5 bases). The ends were cut back, 7 bases at V and 9 bases at J, with 22 bases in the middle. Germline V gene sequence: CDR1 LNHDA, CDR2 SQIVND (reference sequence). This CDR3 region has 15 residues. The CDR3 spells CASIPQAGRDSPQHF. The CDR3 DNA reads TGTGCCAGTATCCCTCAGGCGGGGCGGGATTCGCCCCAGCATTTT.

The chain links TRBV7-6 to TRBJ2-2, with TRBD1 matching 8 bases. CDR1 and CDR2 (germline): SGHVS, FNYEAQ. The CDR3 contains 15 residues. V trimming: 8 bases; J trimming: 3 bases; junction bases outside the gene matches: 8. The CDR3 sequence: CASVPGQAHTGELFF. The CDR3 nucleotides read TGTGCCAGCGTACCGGGACAGGCGCACACCGGGGAGCTGTTTTTT.

The chain combines TRBV5-4 with TRBJ2-7, with TRBD1 matching over 9 bases. The germline V gene has CDR1 SGHNT and CDR2 YYREEE (reference sequence). This CDR3 is 13 amino acids long. V lost 2 bases, J lost 5 bases, and 2 bases stayed unmatched. The CDR3, as DNA: TGTGCCAGCAGCTTACAGGGGGCCCACGAGCAGTACTTC. Translated, it gives CASSLQGAHEQYF.

The chain links TRBV6-5 to TRBJ2-7, with 8 bases identical to TRBD2. This CDR3 spans 15 amino acids. With 6 bases clipped from V and 3 bases from J, the junction kept 10 bases outside the gene matches. The germline CDR1 and CDR2 sequences are MNHEY and SVGAGI. This CDR3 reads CASRNKRERYYEQYF. The CDR3 DNA reads as TGTGCCAGCAGAAACAAGCGGGAGCGATACTACGAGCAGTACTTC.

The chain joins TRBV6-5 to TRBJ2-1, with no clear D. CDR1 and CDR2 from the germline V gene are MNHEY and SVGAGI. Between the trimmed V and J ends, which lost 2 bases and 2 bases, there was a span of 7 bases. The CDR3 extends over 14 amino acids. CDR3 sequence reads: CASSYRRTYNEQFF. CDR3 DNA sequence: TGTGCCAGCAGTTACAGGAGAACCTACAATGAGCAGTTCTTC.

This chain uses TRBV23-1 with TRBJ1-2; 7 nucleotides line up with TRBD1. TRBV23-1 is an open reading frame, and its role is uncertain. With V trimmed by 2 bases and J by 4 bases, 10 bases remained unmatched. The CDR3 has 16 amino acids. CDR3 sequence: CASSQPSTGTVYGYTF. DNA for the CDR3: TGCGCCAGCAGTCAACCTTCAACCGGGACAGTCTATGGCTACACCTTC.

This rearrangement joins TRBV28 to TRBJ1-4; TRBD1 matches at 7 bases. CDR3 length equals 15 residues. With 5 bases clipped from V and 7 bases from J, the junction kept 10 bases outside the gene matches. Germline values: CDR1 MDHEN, CDR2 SYDVKM. The CDR3 reads CASSNLGGAGEKLFF. CDR3 coding DNA: TGTGCCAGCAGTAATCTAGGGGGCGCCGGTGAAAAACTGTTTTTT.

The V call is TRBV5-1, the J call TRBJ2-7; TRBD2 might be the D (6 bases). Trimming took off 0 bases at V and 0 bases at J, with 10 bases between the two ends. The CDR3 contains 15 residues. Per germline, CDR1 SGHRS and CDR2 YFSETQ. The CDR3 DNA reads TGCGCCAGCAGCTTGGCGGCGGGACCCTCCTACGAGCAGTACTTC. Its translation: CASSLAAGPSYEQYF.

J is TRBJ2-1 and V is TRBV5-5, with D hard to call. The CDR3 length is 12 residues. The ends were cut back, 0 bases at V and 6 bases at J, with 4 bases in the middle. CDR1 and CDR2 (germline): SGHKS, YYEKEE (reference sequence). The DNA for the CDR3 is TGTGCCAGCAGCTTGGTCAGCAATGAGCAGTTCTTC. This sequence encodes CASSLVSNEQFF.

The chain uses TRBV19 and TRBJ2-1; D ambiguous. CDR3 size: 13 residues. Germline V lookup: CDR1 LNHDA, CDR2 SQIVND (reference sequence). V lost 5 bases to trimming and J lost 7 bases, with 12 bases between them. The CDR3 DNA reads TGTGCCAGTAGTGAGCTAGAGATTAATGAGCAGTTCTTC. Translation: CASSELEINEQFF.

The chain combines TRBV27 with TRBJ1-1, with D perhaps matching TRBD1 (6 bases). V was trimmed by 9 bases and J by 8 bases, leaving 16 bases between them. The CDR3 covers 12 residues. Germline CDR1 is MNHEY and CDR2 is SMNVEV (reference sequence). The CDR3 here is CASMGQPEEAFF. The CDR3 DNA sequence: TGTGCCAGTATGGGACAACCGGAAGAAGCTTTCTTT.

The chain carries TRBV7-9 and TRBJ2-3; D gene ambiguous. Germline CDR1 SEHNR, CDR2 FQNEAQ (reference sequence). This CDR3 contains 11 residues. Trimming removed 10 bases at V and 2 bases at J, with 7 bases between. The CDR3 DNA follows: TGTGCCACCGGAGACACAGATACGCAGTATTTT. Protein: CATGDTDTQYF.

The V and J genes are TRBV27 and TRBJ2-1; a weak D match, TRBD2 (6 bases). V dropped 2 bases and J dropped 10 bases, with 12 bases sitting between them. Germline V CDR1 and CDR2: MNHEY, SMNVEV (reference sequence). This CDR3 region has 13 residues. This CDR3 reads CASSLGGGTEQFF. CDR3 in DNA: TGTGCCAGCAGTTTAGGGGGAGGAACGGAGCAGTTCTTC.

This chain links TRBV4-2 with TRBJ2-3; TRBD2 matches at 8 bases. The ends lost 1 base at V and 1 base at J; junction bases unmatched: 4. The CDR3 length is 16 residues. Germline V gives CDR1 LGHNA, CDR2 YNFKEQ. In DNA form, the CDR3 reads TGTGCCAGCAGCCAAGTGAATAGCGGGGGCACAGATACGCAGTATTTT. Translation: CASSQVNSGGTDTQYF.

In its sample, this clone was seen many times. The chain couples TRBV7-9 to TRBJ2-3; 7 bases are a match to TRBD1. Unmatched junction bases numbered 7, after V lost 3 bases and J lost 4 bases. Looked up from germline, CDR1 is SEHNR and CDR2 is FQNEAQ (reference sequence). The length of the CDR3 is 15 residues. The CDR3 DNA reads as TGTGCCAGCAGCTTCGGACAGGCCCTCCCAGATACGCAGTATTTT. Translated, it gives CASSFGQALPDTQYF.

The chain joins TRBV7-2 to TRBJ2-1; 8 bases match TRBD2. The V and J ends lost 4 bases and 2 bases, in that order; junction bases with no gene match: 4. This CDR3 is 15 amino acids long. In germline, CDR1 is SGHTA, CDR2 FQGNSA. CDR3 residues: CASSSGLGAYNEQFF. For the CDR3, the DNA is TGTGCCAGCAGCTCGGGACTAGGAGCCTACAATGAGCAGTTCTTC. Filled out from reference TRBV7-2 and TRBJ2-1, the complete variable domain reads GAGVSQSPSNKVTEKGKDVELRCDPISGHTALYWYRQSLGQGLEFLIYFQGNSAPDKSGLPSDRFSAERTGGSVSTLTIQRTQQEDSAVYLCASSSGLGAYNEQFFGPGTRLTVL.

The chain carries TRBV6-5 and TRBJ2-3; D might be TRBD2 (6 bases). The CDR3 contains 15 residues. The V gene's germline CDR1 is MNHEY and CDR2 SVGAGI. V was trimmed by 4 bases and J by 3 bases, leaving 14 bases between them. The CDR3 sequence is CASSLADSRTDTQYF. The CDR3 DNA is TGTGCCAGCAGTTTAGCGGACTCGAGGACAGATACGCAGTATTTT.

This chain links TRBV7-2 with TRBJ2-7; TRBD2 aligns across 8 bases. The CDR3 totals 14 residues. CDR1 and CDR2 (germline): SGHTA, FQGNSA. V lost 3 bases to trimming and J lost 3 bases; unmatched junction nucleotides: 4. CDR3 protein: CASSFTGGIYEQYF. CDR3 sequence (DNA): TGTGCCAGCAGCTTTACGGGAGGGATCTACGAGCAGTACTTC.

The CDR3 coding sequence is TGTGCCAGCAGCGTAGCTGGGGAGCTGTTTTTT. It translates to CASSVAGELFF. This rearrangement joins TRBV9 to TRBJ2-2; no clear D. This CDR3 spans 11 amino acids. CDR1 SGDLS and CDR2 YYNGEE come from the germline V gene. Trimming pared 0 bases from V and 8 bases from J, leaving 2 bases between.

The chain couples TRBV23-1 to TRBJ2-5; 8 positions match TRBD1. TRBV23-1 has ORF status, its function being uncertain. The length of the CDR3 is 15 residues. J gave up 5 bases and V 6 bases, and 11 bases lay outside the gene matches. The CDR3 reads CASRIRTGKVETQYF. The CDR3 DNA follows: TGCGCCAGCAGGATACGGACAGGGAAGGTGGAGACCCAGTACTTC.

The gene calls are TRBV27 and TRBJ2-3; TRBD1 agrees at 7 bases. The trim removed 6 bases at V and 2 bases at J, leaving 11 bases unmatched. The CDR3 length is 16 residues. Looked up from germline, CDR1 is MNHEY and CDR2 is SMNVEV (reference sequence). The CDR3 DNA is TGTGCCAGCAGAATCCAGGGGGTGGGCTTCACAGATACGCAGTATTTT. Translation: CASRIQGVGFTDTQYF.

This clone was seen more than once but under ten times. V is TRBV6-1 and J is TRBJ1-5; TRBD1 matches 8 bases. The V and J ends lost 3 bases and 4 bases, in that order; junction bases with no gene match: 5. Germline lookup yields CDR1 MNHNS and CDR2 SASEGT. The CDR3 is 15 amino acids. CDR3: CASSDLTGENQPQHF. The CDR3 DNA sequence: TGTGCCAGCAGTGATCTGACAGGGGAGAATCAGCCCCAGCATTTT.

This clone was counted once. This rearrangement joins TRBV10-3 to TRBJ2-7; maybe TRBD1 (6 bases). The V and J ends lost 1 base and 0 bases respectively, with 22 bases between them. The CDR3 sequence is 19 residues long. The germline V gene encodes CDR1 ENHRY and CDR2 SYGVKD. The CDR3 nucleotides are TGTGCCATCAGTGAGTTAGGGGGAGACATTCAGCGTAGCTCCTACGAGCAGTACTTC. This gives the protein CAISELGGDIQRSSYEQYF.

This chain links TRBV7-8 with TRBJ2-1; the D is unclear. V lost 5 bases to trimming and J lost 4 bases, with 6 bases between them. In germline, CDR1 is SGHVS, CDR2 FQNEAQ. The CDR3 extends over 12 amino acids. CDR3 protein: CASSPEYNEQFF. For the CDR3, the DNA is TGTGCCAGCAGCCCGGAGTACAATGAGCAGTTCTTC.

V is TRBV28 and J is TRBJ1-2; D ambiguous. Germline CDR1 reads MDHEN; CDR2 reads SYDVKM. Trimming stripped 2 bases from V and 4 bases from J, with 8 bases between. This CDR3 has 13 amino acids. The chain's CDR3 is CASSLTTSYGYTF. The CDR3 region has the DNA TGTGCCAGCAGTTTAACGACTAGCTATGGCTACACCTTC.

This clone showed up just once. The chain employs TRBV6-6 and TRBJ1-2; D is unresolved. Per germline, CDR1 MNHNY and CDR2 SVGAGI (reference sequence). This CDR3 contains 14 residues. With 0 bases removed from V and 3 bases from J, the gap between germline ends came to 8 bases. CDR3 DNA sequence: TGTGCCAGCAGTTACTCGATTGGAGACTATGGCTACACCTTC. Amino acid sequence: CASSYSIGDYGYTF.

The V call is TRBV11-2, the J call TRBJ2-2; D is possibly TRBD1 (5 bases). This CDR3 comprises 15 residues. Germline CDR1 is SGHAT and CDR2 is FQNNGV. Trimming stripped 1 base from V and 6 bases from J, with 12 bases between. CDR3 amino acids: CASSLVAGSSGELFF. CDR3 nucleotide sequence: TGTGCCAGCAGCTTAGTGGCAGGGTCATCCGGGGAGCTGTTTTTT. Together with reference TRBV11-2 and TRBJ2-2, the CDR3 gives the full variable domain: EAGVAQSPRYKIIEKRQSVAFWCNPISGHATLYWYQQILGQGPKLLIQFQNNGVVDDSQLPKDRFSAERLKGVDSTLKIQPAKLEDSAVYLCASSLVAGSSGELFFGEGSRLTVL.

This clone was seen once. This chain uses TRBV14 with TRBJ2-7; D may be TRBD1 (6 bases). Germline V gene sequence: CDR1 SGHDN, CDR2 FVKESK. V was pared by 3 bases and J by 2 bases, with 14 bases between. There are 15 residues in the CDR3. The CDR3 protein is CASSQGQGLTYEQYF. In DNA, the CDR3 is TGTGCCAGCAGCCAGGGTCAGGGGTTAACCTACGAGCAGTACTTC.

In the case of this clone: Other DNA sequences within the sample encode an identical CDR3. This chain links TRBV28 with TRBJ1-2; 9 nucleotides agree with TRBD1. There are 14 residues in the CDR3. Unmatched junction bases numbered 1, after V lost 3 bases and J lost 2 bases. Per the germline V gene, CDR1 is MDHEN and CDR2 is SYDVKM. The DNA of the CDR3 is TGTGCCAGCAGTTTGGGACAGGGAAACTATGGCTACACCTTC. Amino acids: CASSLGQGNYGYTF.